Below are 23 T cell receptor beta chains sequenced from a single sample in a study of cytomegalovirus exposure and HLA in healthy donors. The PCR had 60 Vbeta and 13 Jbeta primers. The protocol was immunoSEQ multiplex PCR, while the TCRdb copy is restricted to in-frame clones and leaves out a portion. The sample has tens of thousands of clones. The sequenced sample consisted of PBMCs. The source is a woman aged 55-75 years in good health and CMV-seropositive.

Details on this clone: An end of the junction differs from the germline gene, which may be a read error. The chain recombines TRBV7-7 with TRBJ2-5, with D tentatively TRBD1 (6 bases). The CDR3 is 15 amino acids. Germline lookup yields CDR1 SSHAT and CDR2 FNYEAQ (reference sequence). CDR3 protein: CASSRGGQPKETQYF. CDR3 in DNA: TGTGCTAGCAGCCGAGGGGGACAACCGAAAGAGACCCAGTACTTC. The entire variable domain, with the rest obtained from reference TRBV7-7 and TRBJ2-5, is as follows: GAGVSQSPRYKVTKRGQDVTLRCDPISSHATLYWYQQALGQGPEFLTYFNYEAQPDKSGLPSDRFSAERPEGSISTLTIQRTEQRDSAMYRCASSRGGQPKETQYFGPGTRLLVL.

The V gene is TRBV7-2, the J gene TRBJ1-3; 10 nucleotides align to TRBD1. This CDR3 has 17 residues. Germline loops: CDR1 SGHTA, CDR2 FQGNSA. After removal of 0 bases from V and 6 bases from J, the junction contained 8 bases not matched to a gene. The DNA for the CDR3 is TGTGCCAGCAGCTTAGCGCTAAGGACAGGGGGTTCAAACACCATATATTTT. It is translated as CASSLALRTGGSNTIYF.

The J gene is TRBJ1-6, the V gene TRBV9; a weak D match, TRBD1 (6 bases). This CDR3 has 16 residues. V dropped 0 bases and J dropped 10 bases, with 17 bases sitting between them. Germline V gene lookup returns CDR1 SGDLS and CDR2 YYNGEE. CDR3: CASSVGLGGHRSPLHF. The CDR3 nucleotides are TGTGCCAGCAGCGTAGGTCTCGGGGGGCACCGCTCACCCCTCCACTTT.

V usage is TRBV6-5 and J usage is TRBJ1-2, with D uncertain. Trimming left V 4 bases short and J 6 bases short, with 6 bases between. The CDR3 covers 11 residues. Germline CDR1 reads MNHEY; CDR2 reads SVGAGI. CDR3: CASSSANGYTF. For the CDR3, the DNA is TGTGCCAGCAGTTCAGCGAATGGCTACACCTTC.

The chain uses TRBV5-8 and TRBJ2-1, with a weak D call TRBD2 (6 bases). CDR1 is SGHTS and CDR2 is YDEGEE in the germline V gene. CDR3 length equals 16 residues. V was cut by 3 bases and J by 9 bases, with 22 bases left in between. The CDR3 region is CASSSSAGTPVGEQFF. CDR3 sequence (DNA): TGTGCCAGCAGCTCAAGTGCGGGGACTCCGGTCGGTGAGCAGTTCTTC.

The rearrangement uses TRBV9 and TRBJ1-1, with TRBD1 matching 8 bases. The CDR3 runs 17 residues. Per the germline V gene, CDR1 is SGDLS and CDR2 is YYNGEE. After removal of 4 bases from V and 1 base from J, the junction contained 12 bases not matched to a gene. The CDR3 region has the DNA TGTGCCAGCAGCCTTAGGGCAGGGGGCGGGAAGAACACTGAAGCTTTCTTT. It encodes CASSLRAGGGKNTEAFF.

The V call is TRBV28, the J call TRBJ2-3; TRBD1 agrees at 11 bases. The CDR3 is 16 residues long. V trimming: 3 bases; J trimming: 5 bases; junction bases outside the gene matches: 7. Per germline, CDR1 MDHEN and CDR2 SYDVKM. CDR3 bases: TGTGCCAGCAGTTTCGGAAGGACAGGGGGCAGAGATACGCAGTATTTT. Translated: CASSFGRTGGRDTQYF.

This chain links TRBV20-1 with TRBJ2-7, with a weak D call TRBD1 (6 bases). This CDR3 spans 11 amino acids. Germline loops: CDR1 DFQATT, CDR2 SNEGSKA (reference sequence). V lost 5 bases, J lost 5 bases, and 10 bases lay in between. CDR3 amino acids: CSAYYRDEQYF. The CDR3 region has the DNA TGCAGTGCTTACTACAGGGACGAGCAGTACTTC.

This sequence joins TRBV5-1 and TRBJ2-7; 7 nucleotides agree with TRBD1. This CDR3 spans 13 amino acids. The trim removed 3 bases at V and 2 bases at J, leaving 2 bases unmatched. Germline-derived CDR1 and CDR2 are SGHRS and YFSETQ. The CDR3 DNA sequence: TGCGCCAGCAGCTCGGGACAGACCTACGAGCAGTACTTC. Protein sequence: CASSSGQTYEQYF.

The chain carries TRBV4-1 and TRBJ1-2; D gene unclear. V shed 1 base and J shed 6 bases, with 6 bases lying between them. Germline CDR1 reads MGHRA; CDR2 reads YSYEKL. CDR3 length equals 12 residues. CDR3 protein: CASSQVPDGYTF. CDR3 DNA sequence: TGCGCCAGCAGCCAAGTACCAGATGGCTACACCTTC.

The chain uses TRBV6-6 and TRBJ2-7; TRBD1 aligns across 10 bases. CDR3 length: 14 residues. Trimming took 7 bases from V and 3 from J; bases not matched to a gene: 6. Germline CDR1 is MNHNY and CDR2 is SVGAGI (reference sequence). The CDR3 region is CASNRQGANYEQYF. The CDR3 DNA reads as TGTGCCAGCAACAGACAGGGGGCTAACTACGAGCAGTACTTC.

The chain links TRBV5-6 to TRBJ1-1, with D perhaps matching TRBD1 (5 bases). The CDR3 contains 13 residues. Trimming left V 5 bases short and J 1 base short, with 9 bases between. CDR1 and CDR2 (germline): SGHDT, YYEEEE. In DNA, the CDR3 is TGTGCCAGCAGACCCCAGGGGAACACTGAAGCTTTCTTT. Translating gives CASRPQGNTEAFF.

This chain uses TRBV5-4 with TRBJ1-2, with TRBD1 identical over 10 bases. The CDR3 sequence is 14 residues long. Germline V gene sequence: CDR1 SGHNT, CDR2 YYREEE (reference sequence). V shed 3 bases and J 8 bases; nucleotides not matched to a gene: 7. The CDR3 bases are TGTGCCAGCAGCTCCCTGGGACAGGGGACGGGCTACACCTTC. Protein sequence: CASSSLGQGTGYTF.

This chain uses TRBV18 with TRBJ1-2; tentatively, D is TRBD1 (6 bases). Germline V gene lookup returns CDR1 KGHSH and CDR2 LQKENI. This CDR3 contains 14 residues. Trimming took 0 bases from V and 1 from J, leaving 6 bases between them. CDR3 protein: CASSPPDSNYGYTF. CDR3 DNA: TGTGCCAGCTCACCACCGGACAGTAACTATGGCTACACCTTC.

J is TRBJ2-7 and V is TRBV27, with D possibly TRBD1 on 6 matching bases. Germline V gene data show CDR1 as MNHEY and CDR2 as SMNVEV (reference sequence). The CDR3 length is 16 residues. V gave up 4 bases and J gave up 1 base, with 17 bases separating them. The CDR3 loop is CASSSVPMDSSYEQYF. Here the CDR3 DNA reads TGTGCCAGCAGTTCCGTCCCCATGGACAGTTCCTACGAGCAGTACTTC.

CDR3 DNA: TGTGCCAGCACCCGGGACAGGGCGAACACCGGGGAGCTGTTTTTT. It yields the protein CASTRDRANTGELFF. V gene TRBV2 combines with J gene TRBJ2-2; 9 bases agree with TRBD1. There are 15 residues in the CDR3. From germline, CDR1 is SNHLY and CDR2 FYNNEI. V was pared by 7 bases and J by 0 bases, with 3 bases of the junction left unmatched.

The V and J genes are TRBV7-2 and TRBJ1-1; tentatively, D is TRBD1 (6 bases). Germline assignment: CDR1 SGHTA and CDR2 FQGNSA. Deletions cut 5 bases from V and 4 bases from J, with 14 bases between. This CDR3 is 14 amino acids long. CDR3 amino acids: CASSVQGGGTEAFF. The CDR3 DNA reads TGTGCCAGCAGCGTACAGGGAGGGGGCACTGAAGCTTTCTTT. Full variable domain (outside the CDR3, taken from reference TRBV7-2 and TRBJ1-1): GAGVSQSPSNKVTEKGKDVELRCDPISGHTALYWYRQSLGQGLEFLIYFQGNSAPDKSGLPSDRFSAERTGGSVSTLTIQRTQQEDSAVYLCASSVQGGGTEAFFGQGTRLTVV.

The J gene is TRBJ1-4, the V gene TRBV25-1; perhaps TRBD1 as D (6 bases). V lost 1 base and J 0 bases, leaving 12 bases between the germline ends. Germline values: CDR1 MGHDK, CDR2 SYGVNS. This CDR3 region has 17 residues. The DNA of the CDR3 is TGTGCCAGCAGTGAATGGACAGAAGCTGCAACTAATGAAAAACTGTTTTTT. This encodes CASSEWTEAATNEKLFF.

The chain joins TRBV7-2 to TRBJ2-1, with 16 positions matching TRBD2. CDR1 and CDR2 (germline): SGHTA, FQGNSA. Trimming cost V 4 bases and J 9 bases; bases outside gene matches: 3. The CDR3 is made up of 15 amino acids. CDR3 sequence (DNA): TGTGCCAGCAGCTCGGGACTAGCGGGGGGGCCTGAGCAGTTCTTC. As protein: CASSSGLAGGPEQFF.

DNA of the CDR3: TGTGCCAGCAGCAAGGGACAGGGGACCCATTCACCCCTCCACTTT. Amino acids: CASSKGQGTHSPLHF. The V gene is TRBV5-6, the J gene TRBJ1-6, with TRBD1 identical over 10 bases. Germline trimming cut 4 bases from V and 8 bases from J; bases unmatched to any gene: 6. This CDR3 is built from 15 residues. The germline gives CDR1 SGHDT, CDR2 YYEEEE.

This sequence joins TRBV7-9 and TRBJ1-2; 7 nucleotides match TRBD1. The V gene end was trimmed by 5 bases and the J gene end by 4 bases; junction bases not matched to a gene: 7. Germline V gene sequence: CDR1 SEHNR, CDR2 FQNEAQ (reference sequence). The CDR3 consists of 14 residues. CDR3 region: CASSQGGQLYGYTF. CDR3 sequence (DNA): TGTGCCAGCAGCCAAGGGGGACAGCTCTATGGCTACACCTTC.

The V gene is TRBV10-1, the J gene TRBJ2-3, with D hard to call. Germline lookup yields CDR1 WNHNN and CDR2 SYGVQD (reference sequence). CDR3 length: 12 amino acids. V dropped 3 bases and J dropped 4 bases, with 5 bases sitting between them. The DNA of the CDR3 is TGCGCCAGCAGTGACCCCTCAGATACGCAGTATTTT. It yields the protein CASSDPSDTQYF.

The V and J genes are TRBV19 and TRBJ1-1, with TRBD1 identical over 7 bases. The J segment lost 3 bases and the V segment lost 3 bases, leaving 4 bases of the junction unmatched. CDR1 LNHDA and CDR2 SQIVND come from the germline V gene (reference sequence). The CDR3 covers 14 residues. Here the CDR3 reads CASSMQGVDTEAFF. The DNA of the CDR3 is TGTGCCAGTAGTATGCAGGGGGTGGACACTGAAGCTTTCTTT.